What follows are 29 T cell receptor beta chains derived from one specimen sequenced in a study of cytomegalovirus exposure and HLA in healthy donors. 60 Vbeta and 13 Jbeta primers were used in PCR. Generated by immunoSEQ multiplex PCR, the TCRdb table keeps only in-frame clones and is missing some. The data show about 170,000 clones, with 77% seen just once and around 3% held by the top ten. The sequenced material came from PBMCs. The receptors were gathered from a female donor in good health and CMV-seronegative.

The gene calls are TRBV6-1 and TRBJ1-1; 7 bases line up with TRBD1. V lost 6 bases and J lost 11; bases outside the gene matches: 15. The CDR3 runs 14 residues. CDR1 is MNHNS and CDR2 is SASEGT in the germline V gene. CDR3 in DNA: TGTGCCAGCAGGGAAATCGACAGGGTTAATAAGGCTTTCTTT. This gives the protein CASREIDRVNKAFF.

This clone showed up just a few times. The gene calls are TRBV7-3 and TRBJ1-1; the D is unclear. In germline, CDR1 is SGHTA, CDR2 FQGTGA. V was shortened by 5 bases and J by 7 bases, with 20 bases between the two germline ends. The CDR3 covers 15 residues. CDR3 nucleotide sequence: TGTGCCAGCAGCGGTAGTCCAGTCAGGACTGATGAAGCTTTCTTT. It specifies CASSGSPVRTDEAFF. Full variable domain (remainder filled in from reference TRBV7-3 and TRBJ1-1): GAGVSQTPSNKVTEKGKYVELRCDPISGHTALYWYRQSLGQGPEFLIYFQGTGAADDSGLPNDRFFAVRPEGSVSTLKIQRTERGDSAVYLCASSGSPVRTDEAFFGQGTRLTVV.

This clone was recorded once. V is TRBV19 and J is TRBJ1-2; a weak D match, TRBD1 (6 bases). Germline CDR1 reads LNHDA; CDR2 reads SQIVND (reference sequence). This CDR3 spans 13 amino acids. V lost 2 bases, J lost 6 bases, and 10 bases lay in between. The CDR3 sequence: CASSIQGWDGYTF. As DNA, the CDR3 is TGTGCCAGTAGTATACAGGGGTGGGATGGCTACACCTTC.

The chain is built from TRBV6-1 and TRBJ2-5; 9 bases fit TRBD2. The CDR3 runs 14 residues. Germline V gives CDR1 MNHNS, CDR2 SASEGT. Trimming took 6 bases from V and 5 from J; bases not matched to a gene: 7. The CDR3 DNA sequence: TGTGCCAGCAGGAGTAGCGGGAGATGGGAGACCCAGTACTTC. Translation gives CASRSSGRWETQYF.

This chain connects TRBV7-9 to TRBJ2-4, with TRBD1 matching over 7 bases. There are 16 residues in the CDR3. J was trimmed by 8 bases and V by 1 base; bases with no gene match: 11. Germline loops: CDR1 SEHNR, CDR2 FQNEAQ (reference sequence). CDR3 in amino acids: CASSLGGDRGSYIQYF. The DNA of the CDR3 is TGTGCCAGCAGCTTAGGAGGGGACAGAGGGTCGTACATTCAGTACTTC.

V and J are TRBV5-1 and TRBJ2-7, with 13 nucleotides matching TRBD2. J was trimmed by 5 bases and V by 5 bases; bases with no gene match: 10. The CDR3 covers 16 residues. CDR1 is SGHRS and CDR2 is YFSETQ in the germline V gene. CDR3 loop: CASSYKTSGRIHEQYF. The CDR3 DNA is TGCGCCAGCAGTTATAAGACTAGCGGGAGGATCCACGAGCAGTACTTC.

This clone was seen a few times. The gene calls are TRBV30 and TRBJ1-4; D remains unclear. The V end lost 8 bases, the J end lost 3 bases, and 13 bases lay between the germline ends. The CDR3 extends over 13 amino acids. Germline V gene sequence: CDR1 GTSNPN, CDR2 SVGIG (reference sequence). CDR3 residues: CAPIGAANEKLFF. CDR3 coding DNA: TGTGCCCCAATTGGTGCAGCTAATGAAAAACTGTTTTTT.

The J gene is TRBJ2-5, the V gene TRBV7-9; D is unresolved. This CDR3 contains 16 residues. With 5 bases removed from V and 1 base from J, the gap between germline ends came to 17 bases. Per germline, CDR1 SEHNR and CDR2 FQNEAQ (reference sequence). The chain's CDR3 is CASSISSMAGQETQYF. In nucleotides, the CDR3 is TGTGCCAGCAGCATAAGTAGTATGGCAGGCCAAGAGACCCAGTACTTC.

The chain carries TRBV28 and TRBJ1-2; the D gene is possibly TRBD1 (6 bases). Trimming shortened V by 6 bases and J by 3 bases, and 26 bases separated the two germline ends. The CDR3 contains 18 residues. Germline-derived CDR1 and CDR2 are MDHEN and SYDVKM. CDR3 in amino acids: CASSPPGQLGTYDYGYTF. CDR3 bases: TGTGCCAGCAGCCCCCCCGGACAGTTAGGGACGTATGACTATGGCTACACCTTC.

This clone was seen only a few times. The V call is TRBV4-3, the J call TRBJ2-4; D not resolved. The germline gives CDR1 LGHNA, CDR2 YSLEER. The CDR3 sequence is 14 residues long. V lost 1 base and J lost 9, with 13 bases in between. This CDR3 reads CASSQANSPGIQYF. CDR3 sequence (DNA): TGCGCCAGCAGCCAAGCGAACTCCCCGGGCATTCAGTACTTC.

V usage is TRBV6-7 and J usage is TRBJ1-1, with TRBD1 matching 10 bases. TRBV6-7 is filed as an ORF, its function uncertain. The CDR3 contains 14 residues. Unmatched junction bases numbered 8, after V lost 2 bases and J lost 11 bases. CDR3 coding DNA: TGTGCCAGCAGTTACATGACGGGGACAGGGGTGGCTTTCTTT. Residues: CASSYMTGTGVAFF.

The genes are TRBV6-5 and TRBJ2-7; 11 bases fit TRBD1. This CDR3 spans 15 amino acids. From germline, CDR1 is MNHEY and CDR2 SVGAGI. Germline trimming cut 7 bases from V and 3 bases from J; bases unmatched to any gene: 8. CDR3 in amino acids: CASTAGTGGHYEQYF. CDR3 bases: TGTGCCAGCACCGCTGGGACAGGGGGTCACTACGAGCAGTACTTC.

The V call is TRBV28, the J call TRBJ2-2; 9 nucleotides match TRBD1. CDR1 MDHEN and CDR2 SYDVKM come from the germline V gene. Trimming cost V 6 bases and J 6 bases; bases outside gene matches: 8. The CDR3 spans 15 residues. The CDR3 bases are TGTGCCAGCAGCCCAGGGACAGGGAGCGCCGGGGAGCTGTTTTTT. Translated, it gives CASSPGTGSAGELFF.

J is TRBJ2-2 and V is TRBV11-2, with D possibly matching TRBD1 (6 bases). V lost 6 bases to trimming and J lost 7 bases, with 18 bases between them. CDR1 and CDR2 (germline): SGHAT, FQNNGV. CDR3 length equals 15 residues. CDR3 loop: CASSSLGDNHGELFF. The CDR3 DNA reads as TGTGCCAGCAGTAGCCTTGGGGACAATCACGGGGAGCTGTTTTTT.

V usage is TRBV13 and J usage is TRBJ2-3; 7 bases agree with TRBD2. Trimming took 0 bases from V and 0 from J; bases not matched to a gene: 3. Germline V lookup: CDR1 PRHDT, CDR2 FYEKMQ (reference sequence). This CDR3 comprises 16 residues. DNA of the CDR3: TGTGCCAGCAGCTTAGGGATTAGCGGGAGCACAGATACGCAGTATTTT. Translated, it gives CASSLGISGSTDTQYF.

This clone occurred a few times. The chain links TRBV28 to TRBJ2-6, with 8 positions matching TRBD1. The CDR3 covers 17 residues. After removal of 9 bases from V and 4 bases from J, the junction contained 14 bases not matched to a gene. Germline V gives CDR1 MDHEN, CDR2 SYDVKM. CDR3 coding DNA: TGTGCCAGTATAAACGGACAGGGAAAAGGAGGGGCCAACGTCCTGACTTTC. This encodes CASINGQGKGGANVLTF.

DNA of the CDR3: TGTGCCAGTAGCGGGACAGTCTCCTACAATGAGCAGTTCTTC. This encodes CASSGTVSYNEQFF. This chain links TRBV19 with TRBJ2-1; 7 bases are shared with TRBD1. This CDR3 is 14 amino acids long. Unmatched junction bases numbered 2, after V lost 6 bases and J lost 0 bases. The germline V gene encodes CDR1 LNHDA and CDR2 SQIVND (reference sequence).

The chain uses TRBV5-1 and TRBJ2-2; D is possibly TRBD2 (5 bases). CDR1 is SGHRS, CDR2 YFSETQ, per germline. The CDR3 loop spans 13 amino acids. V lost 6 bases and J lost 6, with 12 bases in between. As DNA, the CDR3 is TGCGCCAGCACTTCGCTGGAGGCCGGGGAGCTGTTTTTT. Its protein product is CASTSLEAGELFF.

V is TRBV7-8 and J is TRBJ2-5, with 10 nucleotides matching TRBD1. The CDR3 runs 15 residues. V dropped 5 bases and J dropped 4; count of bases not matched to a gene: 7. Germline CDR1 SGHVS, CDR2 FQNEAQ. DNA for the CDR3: TGTGCCAGCAGCCCAGCGGGGACAGGGGTAGAGACCCAGTACTTC. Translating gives CASSPAGTGVETQYF.

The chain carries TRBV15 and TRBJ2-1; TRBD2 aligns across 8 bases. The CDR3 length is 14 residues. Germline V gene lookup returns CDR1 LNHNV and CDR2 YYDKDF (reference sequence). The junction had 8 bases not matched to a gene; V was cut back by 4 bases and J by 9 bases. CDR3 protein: CATSIPGGVSEQFF. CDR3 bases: TGTGCCACCAGCATCCCCGGGGGGGTTAGTGAGCAGTTCTTC.

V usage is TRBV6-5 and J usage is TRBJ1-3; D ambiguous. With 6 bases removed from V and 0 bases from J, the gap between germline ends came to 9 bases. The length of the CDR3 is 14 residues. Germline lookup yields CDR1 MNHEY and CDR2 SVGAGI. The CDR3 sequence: CASRKHRSGNTIYF. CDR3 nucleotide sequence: TGTGCCAGCAGGAAACACCGCTCTGGAAACACCATATATTTT.

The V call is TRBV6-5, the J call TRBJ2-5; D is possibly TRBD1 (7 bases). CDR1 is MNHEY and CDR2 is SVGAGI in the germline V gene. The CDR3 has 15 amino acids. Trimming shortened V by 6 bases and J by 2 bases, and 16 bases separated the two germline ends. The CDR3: CASRKGAGPQETQYF. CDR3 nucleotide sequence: TGTGCCAGCAGAAAGGGGGCGGGACCGCAAGAGACCCAGTACTTC.

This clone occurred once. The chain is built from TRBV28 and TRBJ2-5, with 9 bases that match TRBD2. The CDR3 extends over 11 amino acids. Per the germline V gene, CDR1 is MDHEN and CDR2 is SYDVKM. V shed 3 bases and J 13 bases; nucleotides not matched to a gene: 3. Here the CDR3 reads CASSFAGGGYF. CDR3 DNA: TGTGCCAGCAGTTTCGCGGGAGGGGGGTACTTC.

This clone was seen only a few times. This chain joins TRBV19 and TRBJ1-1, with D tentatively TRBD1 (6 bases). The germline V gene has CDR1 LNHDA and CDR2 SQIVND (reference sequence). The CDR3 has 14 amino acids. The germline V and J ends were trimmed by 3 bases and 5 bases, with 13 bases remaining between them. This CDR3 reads CASSMVPGDTEAFF. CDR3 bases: TGTGCCAGTAGTATGGTTCCAGGGGATACTGAAGCTTTCTTT.

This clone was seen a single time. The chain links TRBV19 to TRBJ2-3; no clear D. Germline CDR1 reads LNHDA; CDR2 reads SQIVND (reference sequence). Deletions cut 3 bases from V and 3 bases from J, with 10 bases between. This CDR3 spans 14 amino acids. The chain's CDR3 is CASSIKSGTDTQYF. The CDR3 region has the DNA TGTGCCAGTAGTATTAAGTCAGGAACAGATACGCAGTATTTT. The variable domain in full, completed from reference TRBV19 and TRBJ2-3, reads DGGITQSPKYLFRKEGQNVTLSCEQNLNHDAMYWYRQDPGQGLRLIYYSQIVNDFQKGDIAEGYSVSREKKESFPLTVTSAQKNPTAFYLCASSIKSGTDTQYFGPGTRLTVL.

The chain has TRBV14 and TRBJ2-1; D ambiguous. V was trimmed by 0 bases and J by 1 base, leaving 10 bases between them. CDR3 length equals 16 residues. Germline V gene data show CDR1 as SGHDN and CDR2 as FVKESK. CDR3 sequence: CASSQDLVTSYNEQFF. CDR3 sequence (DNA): TGTGCCAGCAGCCAAGATCTGGTGACATCCTACAATGAGCAGTTCTTC.

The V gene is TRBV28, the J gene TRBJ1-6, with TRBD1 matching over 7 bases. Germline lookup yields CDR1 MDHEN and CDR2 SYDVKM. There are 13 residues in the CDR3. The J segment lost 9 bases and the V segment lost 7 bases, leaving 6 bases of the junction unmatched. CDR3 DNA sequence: TGTGCCAGCACGACAGGGAGCGCTTCACCCCTCCACTTT. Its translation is CASTTGSASPLHF.

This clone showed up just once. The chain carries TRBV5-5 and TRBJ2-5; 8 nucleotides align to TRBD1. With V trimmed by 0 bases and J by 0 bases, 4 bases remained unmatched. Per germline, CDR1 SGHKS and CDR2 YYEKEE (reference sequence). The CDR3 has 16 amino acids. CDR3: CASSLGTGMYQETQYF. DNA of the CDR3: TGTGCCAGCAGCTTGGGGACAGGGATGTACCAAGAGACCCAGTACTTC. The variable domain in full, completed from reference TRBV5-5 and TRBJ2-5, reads DAGVTQSPTHLIKTRGQQVTLRCSPISGHKSVSWYQQVLGQGPQFIFQYYEKEERGRGNFPDRFSARQFPNYSSELNVNALLLGDSALYLCASSLGTGMYQETQYFGPGTRLLVL.

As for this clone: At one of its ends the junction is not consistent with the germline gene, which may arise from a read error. DNA of the CDR3: TGTGCCAGCAGCTTGAAGGGACTTGAGGACTTC. Protein product: CASSLKGLEDF. The rearrangement joins TRBV5-6 to TRBJ2-5; D may be TRBD2 (6 bases). CDR1 is SGHDT and CDR2 is YYEEEE in the germline V gene. The CDR3 is 11 amino acids.